This T cell receptor beta chain was identified during a study of shared clonotypes between healthy human individuals. The CDR3 is 14 residues long. V shed 2 bases and J shed 8 bases, with 16 bases lying between them. CDR1 and CDR2 (germline): SGHDT, YYEEEE. Method: immunoSEQ multiplex PCR; TCRdb's copy keeps in-frame clones and lacks some. The table lists hundreds of thousands of clones, around 75% of them singletons. The sequence derives from a woman between 35 and 50 years old in good health. Some clones in this sample may be carry-over from other donors' samples. The chain combines TRBV5-6 with TRBJ1-2; tentatively, D is TRBD1 (5 bases). Material for sequencing was PBMCs. The CDR3 DNA reads as TGTGCCAGCAGCTTAGGGGCGGGCCTTGGAGGCTACACCTTC. It yields the protein CASSLGAGLGGYTF.